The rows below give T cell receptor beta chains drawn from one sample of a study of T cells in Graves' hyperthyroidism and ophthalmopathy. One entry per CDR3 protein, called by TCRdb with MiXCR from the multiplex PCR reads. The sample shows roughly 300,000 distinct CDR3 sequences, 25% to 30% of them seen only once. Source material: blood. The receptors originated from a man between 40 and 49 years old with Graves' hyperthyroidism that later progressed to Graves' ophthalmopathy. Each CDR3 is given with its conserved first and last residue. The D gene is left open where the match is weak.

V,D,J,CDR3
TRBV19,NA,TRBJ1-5,CASSFGSNQPQHF
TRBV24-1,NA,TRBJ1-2,CATSEPGAKPGGYTF
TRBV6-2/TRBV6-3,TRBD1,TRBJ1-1,CATGAGGRHTEAFF
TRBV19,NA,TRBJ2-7,CASSIDSISGYEQYF
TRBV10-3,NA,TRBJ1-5,CAISDRNQPQHF
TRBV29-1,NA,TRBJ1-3,CSVIGLSGNTIYF
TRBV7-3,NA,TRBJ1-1,CASSPSEGDGIEAFF
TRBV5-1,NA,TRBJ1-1,CASSLGSGSVTEAFF
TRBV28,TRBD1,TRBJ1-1,CASRQLGQTNTEAFF
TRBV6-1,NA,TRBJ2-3,CASSTPLSPTDTQYF
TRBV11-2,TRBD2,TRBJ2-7,CASSPRGGRSYEQYF
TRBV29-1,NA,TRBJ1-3,CSVGEDSGNTIYF
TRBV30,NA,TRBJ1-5,CAWSVGGGRNQPQHF
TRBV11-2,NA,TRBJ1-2,CASSLVLTPGSVDGYTF
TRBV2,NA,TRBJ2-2,CASRPRMGTNTGELFF
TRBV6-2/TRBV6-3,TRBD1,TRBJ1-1,CASSRGQTNTEAFF
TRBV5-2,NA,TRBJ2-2,CASKKYQETAGTSLDTGELFF
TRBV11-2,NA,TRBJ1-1,CASSPYGTYNTEAFF
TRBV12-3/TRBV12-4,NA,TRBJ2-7,CASTERWGSYEQYF
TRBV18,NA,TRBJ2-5,CASSPPYGSVGETQYF
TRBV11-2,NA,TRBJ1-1,CASSFRGRLNTEAFF
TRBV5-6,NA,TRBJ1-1,CASSLMDTEAFF
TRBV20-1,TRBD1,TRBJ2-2,CSARRPQGTGGRDTGELFF
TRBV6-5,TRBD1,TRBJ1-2,CASSLQGAEGYTF
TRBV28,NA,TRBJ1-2,CASSSFYSQGIDGYTF
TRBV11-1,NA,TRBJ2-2,CASSLGQPVGELFF
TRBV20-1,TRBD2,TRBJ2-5,CSAGRGGVGETQYF
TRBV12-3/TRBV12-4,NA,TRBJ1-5,CASRESGNQPQHF
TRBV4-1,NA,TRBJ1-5,CASSQYMTNQPQHF
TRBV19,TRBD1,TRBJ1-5,CASQRGQGISQPQHF
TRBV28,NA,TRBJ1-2,CASSLFGRNNGYTF
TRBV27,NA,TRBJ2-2,CASSLTTPNTGELFF
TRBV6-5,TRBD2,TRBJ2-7,CASSYLASGTYEQYF
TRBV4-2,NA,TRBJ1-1,CASSPGAGARAFF
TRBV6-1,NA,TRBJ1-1,CASIRGTLSEAFF
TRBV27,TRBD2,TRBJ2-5,CASSFLYSKREVETQYF
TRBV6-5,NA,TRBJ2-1,CASSYWGSNRNEQFF
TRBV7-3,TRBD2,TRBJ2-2,CASSRERRNTGELFF
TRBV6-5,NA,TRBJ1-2,CASSYRSQYGYTF
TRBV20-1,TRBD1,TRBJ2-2,CSARDPGTGDTGELFF
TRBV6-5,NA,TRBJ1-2,CASSYRQTTAYGYTF
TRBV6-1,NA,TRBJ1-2,CASSGFGVRGDYGYTF